The 31 T cell receptor beta chains given below trace back to one sample, sequenced in a study of blood T cell repertoires in COVID-19. Sequencing used immunoSEQ multiplex PCR; TCRdb keeps in-frame clones, though not all of them. The sample consists of about 36,000 clones, around 78% of them appearing once. The specimen was peripheral blood. The receptors were sampled from a man aged 55 to 69 with acute or convalescent COVID-19.

This clone occurred a few times. This chain links TRBV11-2 with TRBJ1-5; D might be TRBD1 (5 bases). CDR3 length: 17 amino acids. V lost 1 base to trimming and J lost 0 bases, with 13 bases between them. Germline CDR1 SGHAT, CDR2 FQNNGV. CDR3 region: CASSLGGAGYSNQPQHF. Here the CDR3 DNA reads TGTGCCAGCAGCTTAGGAGGGGCGGGATATAGCAATCAGCCCCAGCATTTT.

The rearrangement uses TRBV27 and TRBJ2-7, with 12 bases fitting TRBD2. The trim removed 5 bases at V and 12 bases at J, leaving 11 bases unmatched. CDR1 is MNHEY, CDR2 SMNVEV, per germline (reference sequence). The CDR3 runs to 14 residues. Here the CDR3 reads CASSPLAGGFVWYF. CDR3 sequence (DNA): TGTGCCAGCAGTCCGCTAGCGGGAGGGTTCGTTTGGTACTTC.

The chain's CDR3 is CASSLIGLLNEKLFF. CDR3 coding DNA: TGTGCCAGCAGCTTGATAGGACTGCTGAATGAAAAACTGTTTTTT. The chain has TRBV5-5 and TRBJ1-4; D not resolved. CDR1 is SGHKS, CDR2 YYEKEE, per germline (reference sequence). This CDR3 is 15 amino acids long. Trimming stripped 1 base from V and 5 bases from J, with 12 bases between.

This chain connects TRBV5-4 to TRBJ2-5; 8 nucleotides agree with TRBD2. V lost 1 base and J lost 2; bases outside the gene matches: 7. Germline-derived CDR1 and CDR2 are SGHNT and YYREEE (reference sequence). CDR3 length: 16 amino acids. CDR3 DNA: TGTGCCAGCAGCTTGAGCGGACTAGCTCGGCAAGAGACCCAGTACTTC. Amino acid sequence: CASSLSGLARQETQYF.

The chain is built from TRBV3-1 (or the pseudogene TRBV3-2) and TRBJ1-1; D call uncertain. Trimming removed 2 bases at V and 2 bases at J, with 9 bases between. This CDR3 is 14 amino acids long. Germline assignment: CDR1 LGHDT and CDR2 YNNKEL (reference sequence). CDR3 DNA sequence: TGTGCCAGCAGCCAATCAACGGTAAACACTGAAGCTTTCTTT. Protein product: CASSQSTVNTEAFF.

This clone was seen a handful of times. The J gene is TRBJ2-3, the V gene TRBV24-1, with TRBD1 as a possible D gene (6 bases). The CDR3 extends over 14 amino acids. V lost 7 bases, J lost 2 bases, and 12 bases lay in between. The germline V gene encodes CDR1 KGHDR and CDR2 SFDVKD. CDR3 sequence reads: CATSRDTITDTQYF. The CDR3 nucleotides read TGTGCCACCAGCCGGGACACTATCACAGATACGCAGTATTTT.

The chain employs TRBV5-4 and TRBJ2-3; TRBD1 might be the D (6 bases). V was trimmed by 5 bases and J by 0 bases, leaving 13 bases between them. There are 15 residues in the CDR3. Germline V gene lookup returns CDR1 SGHNT and CDR2 YYREEE (reference sequence). The CDR3 region is CASSRQALSTDTQYF. The CDR3 DNA is TGTGCCAGCAGTCGACAGGCTCTAAGCACAGATACGCAGTATTTT. The variable domain in full, completed from reference TRBV5-4 and TRBJ2-3, reads ETGVTQSPTHLIKTRGQQVTLRCSSQSGHNTVSWYQQALGQGPQFIFQYYREEENGRGNFPPRFSGLQFPNYSSELNVNALELDDSALYLCASSRQALSTDTQYFGPGTRLTVL.

The chain has TRBV11-2 and TRBJ2-2, with no clear D. The CDR3 loop spans 11 amino acids. V was shortened by 9 bases and J by 5 bases, with 7 bases between the two germline ends. Germline-derived CDR1 and CDR2 are SGHAT and FQNNGV. CDR3 residues: CASGSTGELFF. The CDR3 DNA reads TGTGCCAGTGGTAGTACCGGGGAGCTGTTTTTT.

J is TRBJ1-2 and V is TRBV28, with a possible D match to TRBD1 (5 bases). V was shortened by 5 bases and J by 0 bases, with 13 bases between the two germline ends. The CDR3 sequence is 15 residues long. Germline V gene lookup returns CDR1 MDHEN and CDR2 SYDVKM. CDR3 nucleotides: TGTGCCAGCAGTGCCGCAGGGTTCACTAACTATGGCTACACCTTC. Its protein is CASSAAGFTNYGYTF.

This clone was seen only a few times. The chain recombines TRBV9 with TRBJ2-2, with a tentative D call TRBD1 (5 bases). The V gene lost 2 bases and the J gene lost 3 bases, with 14 bases spanning the gap. CDR1 is SGDLS and CDR2 is YYNGEE in the germline V gene. This CDR3 has 16 residues. Written as DNA, the CDR3 is TGTGCCAGCAGCGTCGAGGTTCTAGGGGACACCGGGGAGCTGTTTTTT. Its protein product is CASSVEVLGDTGELFF.

The chain uses TRBV9 and TRBJ1-1; D gene unclear. Trimming shortened V by 0 bases and J by 0 bases, and 9 bases separated the two germline ends. Germline CDR1 reads SGDLS; CDR2 reads YYNGEE. The CDR3 runs 15 residues. The CDR3 DNA follows: TGTGCCAGCAGCGTAGTAGGCAGGATGAACACTGAAGCTTTCTTT. Translating it yields CASSVVGRMNTEAFF.

J is TRBJ1-2 and V is TRBV11-3, with D maybe TRBD1 (5 bases). The CDR3 length is 15 residues. The germline V gene encodes CDR1 SGHNT and CDR2 YENEEA. V gave up 2 bases and J gave up 6 bases, with 16 bases separating them. CDR3 sequence reads: CASSLSFGQGHGYTF. In DNA form, the CDR3 reads TGTGCCAGCAGCTTAAGTTTCGGGCAGGGTCATGGCTACACCTTC.

There are a few counts of this clone. The rearrangement joins TRBV28 to TRBJ1-2; D may be TRBD1 (6 bases). The CDR3 has 15 residues. Germline assignment: CDR1 MDHEN and CDR2 SYDVKM. The V end was cut by 1 base, the J end by 8 bases, with 17 bases between. In DNA form, the CDR3 reads TGTGCCAGCAGTTTATCAACCAGGGGCGCCAGCGGCTACACCTTC. This translates into CASSLSTRGASGYTF.

V gene TRBV18 combines with J gene TRBJ2-4, with D possibly TRBD1 on 6 matching bases. V dropped 0 bases and J dropped 0 bases, with 12 bases sitting between them. CDR1 and CDR2 from the germline V gene are KGHSH and LQKENI. The length of the CDR3 is 17 residues. The CDR3 nucleotides are TGTGCCAGCTCACCACCGTTAGGGACACTAGCCAAAAACATTCAGTACTTC. Protein: CASSPPLGTLAKNIQYF. The full variable domain, in which reference TRBV18 and TRBJ2-4 provide the parts outside the CDR3, is NAGVMQNPRHLVRRRGQEARLRCSPMKGHSHVYWYRQLPEEGLKFMVYLQKENIIDESGMPKERFSAEFPKEGPSILRIQQVVRGDSAAYFCASSPPLGTLAKNIQYFGAGTRLSVL.

The chain uses TRBV11-3 and TRBJ2-1; 13 nucleotides line up with TRBD2. The CDR3 spans 18 residues. Germline V gene data show CDR1 as SGHNT and CDR2 as YENEEA. The ends lost 1 base at V and 5 bases at J; junction bases unmatched: 8. The CDR3 nucleotides read TGTGCCAGCAGCTTAGGGACTAGCGGGAGTATGGGCCACAATGAGCAGTTCTTC. Encoded protein: CASSLGTSGSMGHNEQFF.

V and J are TRBV27 and TRBJ1-4, with 7 bases matching TRBD1. CDR1 MNHEY and CDR2 SMNVEV come from the germline V gene (reference sequence). This CDR3 has 15 residues. The J segment lost 7 bases and the V segment lost 2 bases, leaving 7 bases of the junction unmatched. For the CDR3, the DNA is TGTGCCAGCAGTTTAGGGGCAGGGGGATTTGAAAAACTGTTTTTT. Its protein product is CASSLGAGGFEKLFF.

The chain carries TRBV4-1 and TRBJ2-1; no clear D. Between the trimmed V and J ends, which lost 1 base and 5 bases, there was a span of 9 bases. The CDR3 runs 14 residues. Germline CDR1 reads MGHRA; CDR2 reads YSYEKL. CDR3 protein: CASSQVRVNNEQFF. DNA for the CDR3: TGCGCCAGCAGCCAAGTTCGGGTCAACAATGAGCAGTTCTTC.

This clone was recorded once. CDR3 loop: CASSQRAGGGYEQYF. In nucleotides, the CDR3 is TGTGCCAGCAGCCAAAGGGCGGGAGGGGGGTACGAGCAGTACTTC. This chain links TRBV3-1 (or the pseudogene TRBV3-2) with TRBJ2-7; 9 nucleotides match TRBD2. The CDR3 covers 15 residues. Germline values: CDR1 LGHDT, CDR2 YNNKEL (reference sequence). V lost 2 bases and J lost 4; bases outside the gene matches: 6.

The CDR3 protein is CSVEGGLAGALGNEQFF. The CDR3 DNA is TGCAGCGTTGAAGGCGGGCTAGCGGGAGCACTGGGCAATGAGCAGTTCTTC. The chain joins TRBV29-1 to TRBJ2-1, with 10 bases fitting TRBD2. CDR3 length: 17 amino acids. Unmatched junction bases numbered 12, after V lost 1 base and J lost 6 bases. The germline gives CDR1 SQVTM, CDR2 ANQGSEA.

This clone was seen a handful of times. The chain recombines TRBV16 with TRBJ2-1; D gene ambiguous. The CDR3 consists of 13 residues. CDR1 and CDR2 (germline): KGHSY, FQNENV. V was trimmed by 4 bases and J by 5 bases, leaving 9 bases between them. CDR3 loop: CASSLDKNNEQFF. The DNA of the CDR3 is TGTGCCAGCAGCCTCGACAAAAACAATGAGCAGTTCTTC.

The CDR3 DNA follows: TGTGCCAGTAGTCAGGACAGGGCGTCCTACAATGAGCAGTTCTTC. Its protein is CASSQDRASYNEQFF. The chain employs TRBV19 and TRBJ2-1, with 8 bases lining up with TRBD1. V gave up 5 bases and J gave up 1 base; unmatched junction bases: 4. The CDR3 covers 15 residues. Germline V CDR1 and CDR2: LNHDA, SQIVND (reference sequence).

This clone was found once. The chain links TRBV11-3 to TRBJ1-2; D perhaps matches TRBD1 (5 bases). The CDR3 is 14 residues long. Trimming took off 1 base at V and 4 bases at J, with 10 bases between the two ends. Germline V CDR1 and CDR2: SGHNT, YENEEA. As DNA, the CDR3 is TGTGCCAGCAGCTTAGGGGGCACGAGCTATGGCTACACCTTC. Its translation is CASSLGGTSYGYTF.

J is TRBJ2-5 and V is TRBV7-8, with D perhaps matching TRBD2 (6 bases). Germline V CDR1 and CDR2: SGHVS, FQNEAQ. V was trimmed by 6 bases and J by 4 bases, leaving 12 bases between them. The length of the CDR3 is 13 residues. CDR3 region: CASRLVGRETQYF. CDR3 nucleotides: TGTGCCAGCAGACTAGTCGGGAGAGAGACCCAGTACTTC.

V usage is TRBV11-2 and J usage is TRBJ2-1, with 10 bases matching TRBD1. Germline V gene sequence: CDR1 SGHAT, CDR2 FQNNGV. The CDR3 has 15 residues. V was clipped by 5 bases and J by 4 bases; unmatched bases: 5. The CDR3 protein is CASSDGTGAYNEQFF. The CDR3 nucleotides are TGTGCCAGCAGCGATGGGACAGGGGCTTACAATGAGCAGTTCTTC.

This chain connects TRBV25-1 to TRBJ1-2; D is ambiguous. The CDR3 runs to 14 residues. V was cut by 4 bases and J by 3 bases, with 12 bases left in between. Germline V gene sequence: CDR1 MGHDK, CDR2 SYGVNS. CDR3 sequence: CASSGRETYYGYTF. Here the CDR3 DNA reads TGTGCCAGCAGTGGCCGGGAGACATACTATGGCTACACCTTC.

The table lists this clone with a few counts. This sequence joins TRBV2 and TRBJ1-1, with D hard to call. The CDR3 is 13 residues long. Germline CDR1 SNHLY, CDR2 FYNNEI. Trimming cost V 2 bases and J 1 base, with 5 bases left between them. The CDR3 nucleotides are TGTGCCAGCAGTGAAAACAGGAACACTGAAGCTTTCTTT. Protein product: CASSENRNTEAFF.

This clone was picked up a small number of times. This chain joins TRBV11-2 and TRBJ2-1; 9 nucleotides agree with TRBD1. V shed 3 bases and J 2 bases; nucleotides not matched to a gene: 2. Germline values: CDR1 SGHAT, CDR2 FQNNGV. The CDR3 is 15 residues long. CDR3 amino acids: CASSLGQGTYNEQFF. DNA for the CDR3: TGTGCCAGCAGCTTGGGACAGGGAACCTACAATGAGCAGTTCTTC. Variable domain in full (rest from reference TRBV11-2 and TRBJ2-1): EAGVAQSPRYKIIEKRQSVAFWCNPISGHATLYWYQQILGQGPKLLIQFQNNGVVDDSQLPKDRFSAERLKGVDSTLKIQPAKLEDSAVYLCASSLGQGTYNEQFFGPGTRLTVL.

This clone appeared many times. This chain links TRBV9 with TRBJ1-1; D remains unclear. Germline assignment: CDR1 SGDLS and CDR2 YYNGEE. The V end lost 7 bases, the J end lost 2 bases, and 9 bases lay between the germline ends. There are 12 residues in the CDR3. CDR3 nucleotide sequence: TGTGCCAGCCAAGCGGTAAACACTGAAGCTTTCTTT. As protein: CASQAVNTEAFF.

The V call is TRBV27, the J call TRBJ2-1; 7 bases line up with TRBD2. CDR1 MNHEY and CDR2 SMNVEV come from the germline V gene (reference sequence). The ends lost 5 bases at V and 4 bases at J; junction bases unmatched: 5. This CDR3 comprises 14 residues. The CDR3 nucleotides read TGTGCCAGCAGTCCCGGGACTAAATACAATGAGCAGTTCTTC. Residues: CASSPGTKYNEQFF.

The chain employs TRBV18 and TRBJ2-7; D perhaps matches TRBD1 (6 bases). CDR3 length equals 15 residues. Germline CDR1 KGHSH, CDR2 LQKENI. V was cut by 1 base and J by 7 bases, with 17 bases left in between. Here the CDR3 reads CASSPLRTDLGEQYF. The CDR3 bases are TGTGCCAGCTCACCACTCCGGACAGACCTCGGGGAGCAGTACTTC.

This clone was counted ten times or more. V gene TRBV5-1 combines with J gene TRBJ1-3; 9 positions match TRBD1. Losses at the gene ends were 4 bases for V and 0 bases for J; bases not matched to a gene: 11. This CDR3 contains 18 residues. Germline CDR1 reads SGHRS; CDR2 reads YFSETQ. In DNA, the CDR3 is TGCGCCAGCAGCCTTACACCGGGACAGGGAGGCTCTGGAAACACCATATATTTT. Amino acid sequence: CASSLTPGQGGSGNTIYF.